The 19 T cell receptor beta chains below were found in one sample sequenced in a study of PD-1 blockade in classical Hodgkin lymphoma. Assay: immunoSEQ multiplex PCR; the TCRdb copy retains only in-frame clones and omits some. The sample shows roughly 40,000 clones, around 71% of them seen only once. The patients all showed relapse after autologous stem cell transplantation, while their brentuximab vedotin exposure varied. The specimen comprised peripheral blood mononuclear cells (PBMCs), sampled at baseline. These receptors all come from a human donor with classical Hodgkin lymphoma.

The rearrangement joins TRBV30 to TRBJ1-2, with 8 bases identical to TRBD1. The CDR3 spans 12 residues. The V gene end was trimmed by 0 bases and the J gene end by 8 bases; junction bases not matched to a gene: 2. Germline values: CDR1 GTSNPN, CDR2 SVGIG (reference sequence). The CDR3 here is CAWSVTGEGYTF. The CDR3 DNA reads TGTGCCTGGAGTGTGACAGGGGAAGGCTACACCTTC.

This sequence joins TRBV19 and TRBJ2-1, with D possibly TRBD2 on 5 matching bases. V was shortened by 1 base and J by 0 bases, with 7 bases between the two germline ends. The CDR3 runs 15 residues. Per the germline V gene, CDR1 is LNHDA and CDR2 is SQIVND (reference sequence). The CDR3 reads CASSIGESSYNEQFF. In DNA form, the CDR3 reads TGTGCCAGTAGTATAGGGGAGAGCTCCTACAATGAGCAGTTCTTC.

This clone was picked up a small number of times. The chain carries TRBV19 and TRBJ1-4, with D hard to call. V lost 7 bases and J lost 8, with 14 bases in between. The germline V gene encodes CDR1 LNHDA and CDR2 SQIVND (reference sequence). CDR3 length: 13 residues. The CDR3 DNA is TGTGCCAGTAATCTATACGTAGGAGAAAAACTGTTTTTT. It codes for CASNLYVGEKLFF. Full variable domain (rest looked up from reference TRBV19 and TRBJ1-4): DGGITQSPKYLFRKEGQNVTLSCEQNLNHDAMYWYRQDPGQGLRLIYYSQIVNDFQKGDIAEGYSVSREKKESFPLTVTSAQKNPTAFYLCASNLYVGEKLFFGSGTQLSVL.

This clone came up a few times. The CDR3 coding sequence is TGTGCCAGCAGCTTGGGGGTAAGCGGGGCCTACAATGAGCAGTTCTTC. Its protein product is CASSLGVSGAYNEQFF. The chain carries TRBV5-4 and TRBJ2-1, with 7 positions matching TRBD2. Germline-derived CDR1 and CDR2 are SGHNT and YYREEE (reference sequence). V lost 0 bases and J lost 2; bases outside the gene matches: 5. The CDR3 has 16 residues.

This chain connects TRBV9 to TRBJ2-7, with D possibly matching TRBD2 (5 bases). Trimming took off 3 bases at V and 3 bases at J, with 22 bases between the two ends. CDR1 is SGDLS and CDR2 is YYNGEE in the germline V gene. This CDR3 region has 17 residues. This chain's CDR3 is CASSGGGESGRYYEQYF. CDR3 coding DNA: TGTGCCAGCAGCGGGGGTGGGGAAAGCGGCCGGTACTACGAGCAGTACTTC.

The V and J genes are TRBV7-6 and TRBJ1-1; D call uncertain. Looked up from germline, CDR1 is SGHVS and CDR2 is FNYEAQ. The CDR3 is 13 residues long. Trimming removed 3 bases from V and 4 bases from J, with 9 bases in between. The DNA of the CDR3 is TGTGCCAGCAGCTTCAATACGGCCACTGAAGCTTTCTTT. This codes for CASSFNTATEAFF.

The chain employs TRBV6-5 and TRBJ1-2; the D gene is possibly TRBD1 (6 bases). V lost 0 bases, J lost 8 bases, and 10 bases lay in between. The CDR3 sequence is 13 residues long. Germline CDR1 and CDR2: MNHEY and SVGAGI. CDR3 in DNA: TGTGCCAGCAGTTACTCTGGGGGGCACGGCTACACCTTC. The encoded protein is CASSYSGGHGYTF.

This clone was seen only a few times. The chain has TRBV29-1 and TRBJ1-2; perhaps TRBD1 as D (6 bases). With 6 bases removed from V and 2 bases from J, the gap between germline ends came to 13 bases. This CDR3 is 13 amino acids long. Germline assignment: CDR1 SQVTM and CDR2 ANQGSEA. CDR3 loop: CSVAPGHNYGYTF. DNA of the CDR3: TGCAGCGTAGCACCGGGACACAACTATGGCTACACCTTC.

This clone has more than one count but fewer than ten. The rearrangement uses TRBV7-2 and TRBJ2-7, with TRBD2 matching 10 bases. The CDR3 extends over 15 amino acids. Trimming removed 0 bases from V and 5 bases from J; junction bases left unmatched: 4. Germline loops: CDR1 SGHTA, CDR2 FQGNSA. CDR3 DNA: TGTGCCAGCAGCTTAGCCCTTGGGACTAGCGACGAGCAGTACTTC. It translates to CASSLALGTSDEQYF. Combining the CDR3 with reference TRBV7-2 and TRBJ2-7 gives the whole variable domain GAGVSQSPSNKVTEKGKDVELRCDPISGHTALYWYRQSLGQGLEFLIYFQGNSAPDKSGLPSDRFSAERTGGSVSTLTIQRTQQEDSAVYLCASSLALGTSDEQYFGPGTRLTVT.

The genes are TRBV28 and TRBJ2-7, with 10 bases lining up with TRBD2. CDR1 and CDR2 (germline): MDHEN, SYDVKM. With V trimmed by 5 bases and J by 4 bases, 23 bases remained unmatched. CDR3 length equals 20 residues. The CDR3 here is CASSTRTSGTPTTSIYEQYF. The CDR3 nucleotides read TGTGCCAGCAGTACGCGGACTAGCGGTACTCCTACGACCTCGATATACGAGCAGTACTTC.

The sample holds a few counts of this clone. The chain couples TRBV28 to TRBJ2-7; no clear D gene. This CDR3 comprises 15 residues. Germline CDR1 is MDHEN and CDR2 is SYDVKM. V was cut by 3 bases and J by 6 bases, with 18 bases left in between. The CDR3 loop is CASSLLADDYGEQYF. CDR3 nucleotides: TGTGCCAGCAGTTTGCTGGCAGATGATTATGGCGAGCAGTACTTC.

This chain connects TRBV7-9 to TRBJ2-1; no reliable D call. Trimming removed 4 bases at V and 7 bases at J, with 2 bases between. CDR3 size: 10 residues. Germline loops: CDR1 SEHNR, CDR2 FQNEAQ (reference sequence). The CDR3 DNA sequence: TGTGCCAGCAGCTGGAATGAGCAGTTCTTC. It yields the protein CASSWNEQFF.

The chain recombines TRBV19 with TRBJ1-6, with D hard to call. Trimming removed 10 bases at V and 3 bases at J, with 10 bases between. The CDR3 totals 13 residues. Per germline, CDR1 LNHDA and CDR2 SQIVND (reference sequence). In nucleotides, the CDR3 is TGTGCCACCCTCCGAGGCTATAATTCACCCCTCCACTTT. Translation gives CATLRGYNSPLHF.

The chain uses TRBV29-1 and TRBJ1-1; TRBD1 aligns across 7 bases. Germline-derived CDR1 and CDR2 are SQVTM and ANQGSEA. The CDR3 covers 14 residues. V shed 3 bases, J shed 3 bases, and the junction held 7 bases outside the gene matches. The CDR3 DNA follows: TGCAGCGTTGATAAGGCAGGGGGGGACACTGAAGCTTTCTTT. Protein: CSVDKAGGDTEAFF.

V and J are TRBV6-6 and TRBJ1-6, with TRBD1 identical over 10 bases. V lost 7 bases and J lost 8; bases outside the gene matches: 5. CDR3 length equals 14 residues. Germline V gene sequence: CDR1 MNHNY, CDR2 SVGAGI (reference sequence). CDR3 nucleotide sequence: TGTGCCAGCAACCCGACAGGGGGCGATTCACCCCTCCACTTT. It yields the protein CASNPTGGDSPLHF.

This chain connects TRBV28 to TRBJ1-4; 9 positions agree with TRBD1. CDR1 is MDHEN, CDR2 SYDVKM, per germline. CDR3 length equals 14 residues. The trim removed 5 bases at V and 10 bases at J, leaving 8 bases unmatched. DNA for the CDR3: TGTGCCAGCAGTCGAACAGGGGGCAGGGGAAAACTGTTTTTT. It is translated as CASSRTGGRGKLFF.

This chain joins TRBV23-1 and TRBJ1-6; D may be TRBD1 (6 bases). TRBV23-1 is known as an ORF, though its function is uncertain. This CDR3 has 16 residues. Trimming stripped 8 bases from V and 7 bases from J, with 21 bases between. CDR3 sequence reads: CASPKGRDNLNSPLHF. The CDR3, as DNA: TGCGCCAGCCCTAAGGGGAGGGACAACTTAAATTCACCCCTCCACTTT.

The chain joins TRBV9 to TRBJ1-1; TRBD1 is a possible D gene (5 bases). This CDR3 is 12 amino acids long. Trimming stripped 1 base from V and 11 bases from J, with 12 bases between. CDR1 is SGDLS and CDR2 is YYNGEE in the germline V gene. The CDR3 DNA is TGTGCCAGCAGCGTATCGGGCAGGGAGGCTTTCTTT. Translating it yields CASSVSGREAFF.

The V gene is TRBV5-1, the J gene TRBJ2-5, with 10 nucleotides matching TRBD2. The CDR3 has 15 residues. The V gene end was trimmed by 4 bases and the J gene end by 1 base; junction bases not matched to a gene: 4. In germline, CDR1 is SGHRS, CDR2 YFSETQ. The DNA for the CDR3 is TGCGCCAGCAGCGTATCTAGCGGGAGCCAAGAGACCCAGTACTTC. It specifies CASSVSSGSQETQYF.